Detailed here is one T cell receptor (beta chain). Only in-frame clones appear in the TCRdb table, and some are missing; sequencing was by immunoSEQ multiplex PCR. The table shows approximately 99,000 clones, with about nine tenths occurring only once. This specimen belongs to a study of T cell changes during pregnancy in multiple sclerosis. Trimming removed 0 bases from V and 5 bases from J; junction bases left unmatched: 2. Germline-derived CDR1 and CDR2 are SGHRS and YFSETQ. The CDR3 runs to 13 residues. V and J are TRBV5-1 and TRBJ2-7; 7 nucleotides match TRBD1. This material consisted of peripheral blood, taken in the second trimester of pregnancy. The origin of this receptor is a female donor in good health, enrolled as a control in a pregnancy study. The CDR3 protein is CASSLATGNEQYF. The CDR3 bases are TGCGCCAGCAGCTTGGCGACAGGGAACGAGCAGTACTTC.